The rows below give T cell receptor beta chains drawn from one sample of a study of blood T cell repertoires in COVID-19. Using immunoSEQ multiplex PCR, the repertoire was profiled, and TCRdb retains in-frame clones only, with some absent. The table shows approximately 210,000 clones, with just under 85% occurring only once. The sample taken for sequencing was peripheral blood. The receptors originated from a woman aged 70-85 years with active or convalescent COVID-19. CDR3s include the opening cysteine and the closing phenylalanine or tryptophan. A D gene is named only where the DNA matches it firmly. Where a row states a size, it is once, few, many or the class of an expanded clone; other rows omit it.

J	V	D	size	CDR3	DNA
TRBJ2-1	TRBV18	TRBD2	NA	CASSLLAGGRDEQFF	TGTGCCAGCTCACTTCTAGCGGGAGGGAGGGATGAGCAGTTCTTC
TRBJ1-1	TRBV30	NA	NA	CAWSAVLNTEAFF	TGTGCCTGGAGTGCAGTTCTGAACACTGAAGCTTTCTTT
TRBJ2-1	TRBV9	NA	NA	CASSPRLGYNEQFF	TGTGCCAGCAGCCCTAGACTAGGGTACAATGAGCAGTTCTTC
TRBJ2-3	TRBV3-1/TRBV3-2	TRBD1	NA	CASSQRQGIRSDTQYF	TGTGCCAGCAGCCAACGACAGGGGATTAGGTCAGATACGCAGTATTTT
TRBJ2-1	TRBV6-1	TRBD2	NA	CASSDWGLAGVSSSYNEQFF	TGTGCCAGCAGTGATTGGGGACTAGCGGGAGTGTCGAGCTCCTACAATGAGCAGTTCTTC
TRBJ1-2	TRBV19	TRBD1	NA	CASTRKAGGLVYGYTF	TGTGCCAGCACGAGAAAGGCAGGGGGCCTGGTATATGGCTACACCTTC
TRBJ2-5	TRBV2	NA	NA	CASSPGTGETQYF	TGTGCCAGCAGTCCCGGAACGGGGGAGACCCAGTACTTC
TRBJ2-6	TRBV4-2	NA	few	CASSQDGEGQATGANVLTF	TGTGCCAGCAGCCAAGACGGGGAGGGACAGGCCACTGGGGCCAACGTCCTGACTTTC
TRBJ2-2	TRBV10-1	TRBD2	NA	CASSSRRLAGVTGELFF	TGCGCCAGCAGCTCCCGGCGACTAGCGGGAGTCACCGGGGAGCTGTTTTTT
TRBJ2-7	TRBV6-5	TRBD1	once	CASRETGVPYEQYF	TGTGCCAGCAGGGAGACAGGGGTCCCCTACGAGCAGTACTTC
TRBJ1-1	TRBV6-5	NA	NA	CASSPSGRANTEAFF	TGTGCCAGCAGTCCGTCGGGCAGGGCGAACACTGAAGCTTTCTTT
TRBJ2-5	TRBV11-2	TRBD1	NA	CATQGVQETQYF	TGTGCCACCCAGGGGGTTCAAGAGACCCAGTACTTC
TRBJ2-7	TRBV7-2	TRBD2	NA	CASSLAGLAGEEQYF	TGTGCCAGCAGCTTAGCGGGACTAGCGGGAGAGGAGCAGTACTTC
TRBJ2-7	TRBV1	NA	NA	CTSSLRSPGDFWTYEQYF	TGCACCAGCAGCCTTCGTTCCCCAGGTGATTTTTGGACCTACGAGCAGTACTTC
TRBJ1-1	TRBV2	TRBD1	NA	CASGRQGAMNTEAFF	TGTGCCAGCGGGAGACAGGGGGCCATGAACACTGAAGCTTTCTTT
TRBJ2-3	TRBV24-1	NA	NA	CATSLSASTDTQYF	TGTGCCACCAGCTTGAGCGCTAGCACAGATACGCAGTATTTT
TRBJ1-3	TRBV5-4	NA	NA	CASSLATGRSGNTIYF	TGTGCCAGCAGCTTGGCAACAGGCCGTTCTGGAAACACCATATATTTT
TRBJ1-2	TRBV3-1/TRBV3-2	TRBD1	once	CASSRTGGGYGYTF	TGTGCCAGCAGCCGCACAGGGGGCGGGTATGGCTACACCTTC
TRBJ2-1	TRBV7-3	TRBD2	NA	CASSLSGRISSEQFF	TGTGCCAGCAGCCTTAGCGGGAGAATCAGTAGTGAGCAGTTCTTC
TRBJ2-3	TRBV19	NA	NA	CASTGGPNPSTDTQYF	TGTGCCAGTACTGGCGGCCCGAACCCTAGCACAGATACGCAGTATTTT
TRBJ1-6	TRBV27	TRBD1	NA	CASSPRTGGSYNSPLHF	TGTGCCAGCAGTCCTAGGACAGGGGGGTCCTATAATTCACCCCTCCACTTT
TRBJ1-1	TRBV12-3/TRBV12-4	TRBD1	NA	CASSSGTADEAFF	TGTGCCAGCAGTTCCGGGACAGCGGATGAAGCTTTCTTT
TRBJ2-2	TRBV4-2	TRBD2	NA	CASSQDWTRYRHTGELFF	TGTGCCAGCAGCCAAGATTGGACTAGATATCGGCACACCGGGGAGCTGTTTTTT
TRBJ1-2	TRBV29-1	TRBD1	NA	CSVGRQGGYGYTF	TGCAGCGTCGGTAGACAGGGGGGCTATGGCTACACCTTC
TRBJ2-3	TRBV7-3	TRBD1	NA	CASSPGTGADTQYF	TGTGCCAGCAGTCCCGGGACAGGGGCAGATACGCAGTATTTT
TRBJ2-1	TRBV11-3	NA	NA	CASSLVGSYNEQFF	TGTGCCAGCAGCTTAGTCGGTAGTTACAATGAGCAGTTCTTC
TRBJ1-2	TRBV19	TRBD1	NA	CASSPQGNYGYTF	TGTGCCAGTAGTCCACAGGGGAACTATGGCTACACCTTC
TRBJ1-5	TRBV19	NA	NA	CASSINSPGNQPQHF	TGTGCCAGTAGTATCAACAGCCCAGGCAATCAGCCCCAGCATTTT
TRBJ2-5	TRBV6-5	NA	NA	CASSYGGAQETQYF	TGTGCCAGCAGTTACGGCGGGGCTCAAGAGACCCAGTACTTC
TRBJ1-2	TRBV3-1/TRBV3-2	TRBD1	few	CASSPWQGATSNYGYTF	TGTGCCAGCAGCCCGTGGCAGGGGGCAACTTCCAACTATGGCTACACCTTC
TRBJ2-7	TRBV19	TRBD2	NA	CASSPSSGLYEQYF	TGTGCCAGTAGTCCCTCTAGCGGCCTCTACGAGCAGTACTTC
TRBJ2-2	TRBV4-1	TRBD1	NA	CASSHRTGATGELFF	TGCGCCAGCAGCCATCGGACAGGGGCCACCGGGGAGCTGTTTTTT
TRBJ1-4	TRBV14	NA	NA	CASSQGGGAFTGEKLFF	TGTGCCAGCAGCCAAGGAGGGGGTGCCTTCACGGGTGAAAAACTGTTTTTT
TRBJ2-7	TRBV10-2	TRBD2	NA	CASSETSGTSYEQYF	TGCGCCAGCAGTGAAACTAGCGGGACATCCTACGAGCAGTACTTC
TRBJ2-7	TRBV6-5	TRBD2	NA	CASNTGGRYEQYF	TGTGCCAGCAATACCGGGGGGAGGTACGAGCAGTACTTC
TRBJ2-5	TRBV11-3	NA	NA	CASSLDRETQYF	TGTGCCAGCAGCTTAGATCGAGAGACCCAGTACTTC
TRBJ2-7	TRBV10-3	NA	NA	CAISGYKESSEQYF	TGTGCCATCAGTGGTTACAAAGAAAGTTCCGAGCAGTACTTC
TRBJ2-1	TRBV28	TRBD2	NA	CASSLGGRGNEQFF	TGTGCCAGCAGTTTAGGCGGGAGGGGAAATGAGCAGTTCTTC
TRBJ2-1	TRBV2	NA	once	CASSNSNNEQFF	TGTGCCAGCAGCAACAGCAACAATGAGCAGTTCTTC
TRBJ2-5	TRBV19	NA	NA	CASSPGSSETQYF	TGTGCCAGTAGCCCCGGTTCGTCGGAGACCCAGTACTTC
TRBJ1-3	TRBV28	NA	NA	CASSGPWEGGNTIYF	TGTGCCAGCAGTGGACCGTGGGAGGGTGGAAACACCATATATTTT
TRBJ2-1	TRBV19	TRBD1	NA	CASSSGQGGNEQFF	TGTGCCAGTAGTTCAGGACAGGGAGGCAATGAGCAGTTCTTC
TRBJ2-1	TRBV11-3	TRBD2	NA	CASGLAGDQSEQFF	TGTGCCAGCGGCCTAGCGGGAGATCAGAGTGAGCAGTTCTTC
TRBJ2-1	TRBV5-4	TRBD2	NA	CASSRPTSGNYNEQFF	TGTGCCAGCAGCCGACCGACTAGCGGGAACTACAATGAGCAGTTCTTC
TRBJ1-5	TRBV10-3	NA	few	CAISEVTGAQHF	TGTGCCATCAGTGAAGTGACGGGGGCCCAGCATTTT
TRBJ2-3	TRBV5-1	TRBD1	NA	CASSLLPQGAPTDTQYF	TGCGCCAGCAGCTTACTCCCACAGGGGGCCCCCACAGATACGCAGTATTTT
TRBJ2-2	TRBV24-1	TRBD1	NA	CATSERQGADGNTGELFF	TGTGCCACCAGTGAACGACAGGGGGCGGATGGAAACACCGGGGAGCTGTTTTTT
TRBJ2-1	TRBV18	NA	NA	CASSPQYLAGWSNNEQFF	TGTGCCAGCTCACCACAGTATCTGGCGGGTTGGTCGAACAATGAGCAGTTCTTC
TRBJ2-2	TRBV9	TRBD1	NA	CASKRTGGTGELFF	TGTGCCAGCAAGCGGACAGGGGGGACCGGGGAGCTGTTTTTT
TRBJ1-2	TRBV7-9	NA	NA	CASSSREQTNYGYTF	TGTGCCAGCAGCTCCCGCGAACAGACTAACTATGGCTACACCTTC
TRBJ2-7	TRBV6-6	TRBD2	NA	CASRWREGMYEQYF	TGTGCCAGCAGGTGGCGGGAGGGTATGTACGAGCAGTACTTC
TRBJ1-2	TRBV28	TRBD1	NA	CASSPGTGSVYGYTF	TGTGCCAGCAGTCCAGGGACAGGGTCGGTCTATGGCTACACCTTC
TRBJ2-1	TRBV6-6	TRBD2	NA	CASSWDYQNNEQFF	TGTGCCAGCAGTTGGGACTACCAGAACAATGAGCAGTTCTTC
TRBJ1-1	TRBV18	TRBD1	NA	CASSLGQGGNTEAFF	TGTGCCAGCTCACTGGGACAGGGTGGGAACACTGAAGCTTTCTTT
TRBJ1-5	TRBV28	TRBD1	NA	CASSFSHRGPNQPQHF	TGTGCCAGCAGTTTCTCTCACAGGGGGCCTAATCAGCCCCAGCATTTT
TRBJ2-3	TRBV6-5	TRBD1	NA	CASRRTGRTDTQYF	TGTGCCAGCAGGCGGACAGGGAGAACAGATACGCAGTATTTT
TRBJ1-3	TRBV19	TRBD1	NA	CASSPRQGLGNTIYF	TGTGCCAGTAGTCCCCGACAGGGGCTCGGAAACACCATATATTTT
TRBJ2-1	TRBV5-1	TRBD2	NA	CASSPTSGPQGWYNEQFF	TGCGCCAGCAGTCCGACTAGCGGGCCCCAGGGGTGGTACAATGAGCAGTTCTTC
TRBJ2-7	TRBV2	NA	NA	CASSEGGLPPYEQYF	TGTGCCAGCAGTGAGGGGGGACTGCCTCCCTACGAGCAGTACTTC
TRBJ2-7	TRBV9	NA	NA	CASSPAGGRAAYEQYF	TGTGCCAGCAGCCCAGCGGGCGGACGAGCTGCCTACGAGCAGTACTTC